These 18 T cell receptor beta chains were all obtained from the same sample, sequenced in a study of blood T cells in healthy people across ages. PCR was performed a second time for roughly 7 to 11 cycles using a sample-barcoded 5' primer and a J-beta primer mix. One entry per CDR3 protein, called by TCRdb with MiXCR from the 5' RACE reads. The table includes 1.5 million or so distinct CDR3 sequences, 40% to 50% detected once. Sequencing was carried out using blood. All receptors come from a woman between 18 and 30 years old in good health.

This clonotype was recorded at least ten times. This chain joins TRBV29-1 and TRBJ2-3, with a weak D call TRBD1 (5 bases). This CDR3 has 11 amino acids. V was pared by 5 bases and J by 6 bases, with 9 bases between. Per the germline V gene, CDR1 is SQVTM and CDR2 is ANQGSEA. The CDR3 region is CSVQGLDTQYF. In nucleotides, the CDR3 is TGCAGCGTTCAGGGCCTCGATACGCAGTATTTT.

This chain joins TRBV6-6 and TRBJ2-5; 10 bases are shared with TRBD2. Germline V gene data show CDR1 as MNHNY and CDR2 as SVGAGI (reference sequence). V shed 0 bases and J 7 bases; nucleotides not matched to a gene: 5. The CDR3 extends over 15 amino acids. The CDR3 region has the DNA TGTGCCAGCAGTTACTCTTCTAGCGGGAGTGCGACCCAGTACTTC. It is translated as CASSYSSSGSATQYF.

The table lists this clonotype with a few counts. One end of the junction varies from germline; a read error may be responsible. V is TRBV6-1 and J is TRBJ2-2, with 7 bases lining up with TRBD1. Looked up from germline, CDR1 is MNHNS and CDR2 is SASEGT. The CDR3 is 13 residues long. CDR3 bases: TGTGCCAGTAAGACAGGGAACACCGGGGAGTTGTTTTTT. It is translated as CASKTGNTGELFF.

In its sample, this clonotype was seen a few times. J is TRBJ2-3 and V is TRBV4-2; 10 bases fit TRBD2. The CDR3 spans 16 residues. V lost 0 bases to trimming and J lost 6 bases; unmatched junction nucleotides: 6. Germline V gene sequence: CDR1 LGHNA, CDR2 YNFKEQ. The CDR3 sequence is CASSQEGLAGVDTQYF. Written as DNA, the CDR3 is TGTGCCAGCAGCCAAGAGGGGCTAGCGGGGGTTGATACGCAGTATTTT.

This clonotype was observed a few times. V is TRBV9 and J is TRBJ1-1, with unresolved D. The length of the CDR3 is 18 residues. V was clipped by 0 bases and J by 1 base, with 19 bases between them. CDR1 is SGDLS, CDR2 YYNGEE, per germline. For the CDR3, the DNA is TGTGCCAGCAGCGTAGCTTTAAGGCCCGACGTGGGGAACACTGAAGCTTTCTTT. It yields the protein CASSVALRPDVGNTEAFF. The full variable domain, its missing parts supplied by reference TRBV9 and TRBJ1-1, is DSGVTQTPKHLITATGQRVTLRCSPRSGDLSVYWYQQSLDQGLQFLIQYYNGEERAKGNILERFSAQQFPDLHSELNLSSLELGDSALYFCASSVALRPDVGNTEAFFGQGTRLTVV.

This clonotype was seen a few times. The chain is built from TRBV4-2 and TRBJ2-3; 9 positions match TRBD2. The germline gives CDR1 LGHNA, CDR2 YNFKEQ. The V segment lost 1 base and the J segment 3 bases; nucleotides outside the gene matches: 5. This CDR3 comprises 16 residues. The CDR3 DNA reads as TGTGCCAGCAGCCAAGGGAATAGCGGGGGAACAGATACGCAGTATTTT. Translated, it gives CASSQGNSGGTDTQYF.

Comments on this clonotype: The germline gene is not matched at one end of the junction; a read error may be the cause. J is TRBJ2-7 and V is TRBV20-1; D is undetermined. The J call is doubtful: the DNA matches TRBJ2-5 better. The CDR3 runs 11 residues. Per the germline V gene, CDR1 is DFQATT and CDR2 is SNEGSKA (reference sequence). CDR3 amino acids: CSACIQGTQYF. The CDR3 DNA follows: TGCAGTGCTTGCATCCAAGGGACCCAGTACTTC.

This clonotype came up a few times. This rearrangement joins TRBV6-1 to TRBJ2-3; 9 bases match TRBD1. Germline-derived CDR1 and CDR2 are MNHNS and SASEGT. The CDR3 totals 19 residues. Trimming took 5 bases from V and 2 from J; bases not matched to a gene: 17. The CDR3 DNA sequence: TGTGCCAGCAGTACGACGGGACAGGGAAGGCGGAATAACACAGATACGCAGTATTTT. This codes for CASSTTGQGRRNNTDTQYF.

A few counts support this clonotype. The chain has TRBV5-5 and TRBJ2-3; D may be TRBD1 (6 bases). CDR1 is SGHKS and CDR2 is YYEKEE in the germline V gene (reference sequence). This CDR3 has 16 amino acids. V was clipped by 4 bases and J by 1 base, with 16 bases between them. Here the CDR3 reads CASSPGHQGRTDTQYF. The CDR3 DNA reads as TGTGCCAGCAGCCCGGGACACCAAGGCCGCACAGATACGCAGTATTTT.

The chain recombines TRBV29-1 with TRBJ2-5, with a tentative D call TRBD2 (5 bases). Germline V lookup: CDR1 SQVTM, CDR2 ANQGSEA. The CDR3 spans 15 residues. Trimming took 1 base from V and 4 from J, leaving 16 bases between them. The CDR3 sequence: CSVEGSGDGGETQYF. DNA for the CDR3: TGCAGCGTTGAAGGATCCGGAGATGGAGGAGAGACCCAGTACTTC.

The chain is built from TRBV4-2 and TRBJ2-3, with 8 nucleotides matching TRBD2. CDR3 length equals 16 residues. V shed 0 bases, J shed 2 bases, and the junction held 4 bases outside the gene matches. CDR1 is LGHNA and CDR2 is YNFKEQ in the germline V gene. CDR3 residues: CASSQDQRGPTDTQYF. CDR3 coding DNA: TGTGCCAGCAGCCAAGATCAGCGGGGGCCCACAGATACGCAGTATTTT.

As DNA, the CDR3 is TGTGCCAGCAGTTACTCAACAGGGGGAGTTTCCTATAATTCACCCCTCCACTTT. This sequence encodes CASSYSTGGVSYNSPLHF. This chain joins TRBV6-5 and TRBJ1-6, with 8 positions matching TRBD1. CDR3 size: 18 residues. From germline, CDR1 is MNHEY and CDR2 SVGAGI. J gave up 1 base and V 0 bases, and 5 bases lay outside the gene matches.

Of note for this clonotype: An end of the junction differs from the germline gene, which may be a read error. The CDR3 sequence: CAGSLVLGKQAFF. The CDR3 DNA is TGCGCCGGCAGCTTGGTACTGGGCAAACAAGCTTTCTTT. V usage is TRBV5-1 and J usage is TRBJ1-1; D not certain. The germline V gene has CDR1 SGHRS and CDR2 YFSETQ. The CDR3 spans 13 residues.

This clonotype was observed a few times. The rearrangement joins TRBV4-1 to TRBJ2-2; 10 bases match TRBD1. The CDR3 covers 17 residues. Trimming removed 0 bases from V and 5 bases from J; junction bases left unmatched: 6. CDR1 is MGHRA and CDR2 is YSYEKL in the germline V gene. The CDR3 bases are TGCGCCAGCAGCCAAGATTACAGACAGGGGGCGACCGGGGAGCTGTTTTTT. Its protein product is CASSQDYRQGATGELFF.

In nucleotides, the CDR3 is TGCGCCAGCAGCCACCCCAGACAGGTTTCCAGCTACGAGCAGTACTTC. It encodes CASSHPRQVSSYEQYF. The V and J genes are TRBV4-1 and TRBJ2-5; possible D gene TRBD1, 6 bases. Judging by the DNA end, TRBJ2-7 fits better; the J call may be wrong. Germline V gives CDR1 MGHRA, CDR2 YSYEKL. The CDR3 consists of 16 residues.

Only a few counts were recorded for this clonotype. The chain couples TRBV20-1 to TRBJ2-3; 9 bases agree with TRBD1. Trimming cost V 6 bases and J 2 bases; bases outside gene matches: 6. The CDR3 is 14 residues long. Germline CDR1 is DFQATT and CDR2 is SNEGSKA (reference sequence). The CDR3 spells CSAPGQGPTDTQYF. CDR3 bases: TGCAGTGCCCCGGGACAGGGACCCACAGATACGCAGTATTTT.

This CDR3 reads CASSLAPGGLDGYTF. DNA of the CDR3: TGTGCCAGCAGCTTAGCTCCGGGGGGATTGGATGGCTACACCTTC. The chain combines TRBV7-9 with TRBJ1-2; D is possibly TRBD1 (5 bases). Trimming took off 0 bases at V and 6 bases at J, with 14 bases between the two ends. Germline CDR1 is SEHNR and CDR2 is FQNEAQ (reference sequence). The CDR3 runs to 15 residues.

CDR3 nucleotide sequence: TGTGCCAGTAGTGCCTCGGCGGAAAAGCAGTACTTC. This translates into CASSASAEKQYF. The chain has TRBV19 and TRBJ2-7; D is unclear. The length of the CDR3 is 12 residues. CDR1 is LNHDA, CDR2 SQIVND, per germline (reference sequence). V lost 5 bases and J 8 bases, leaving 13 bases between the germline ends.